This T cell receptor beta chain was retrieved from a study of blood T cells in healthy people across ages. This clonotype was counted between two and nine times. A sample-barcoded 5' primer and a J-beta primer mix were used in a second PCR of roughly 7 to 11 cycles. TCRdb called the 5' RACE reads again in MiXCR, with one record for every CDR3 protein. The profile shows more than 500,000 distinct CDR3 sequences, 27% of them singletons. The CDR3 totals 14 residues. CDR1 SGHRS and CDR2 YFSETQ come from the germline V gene. Trimming shortened V by 4 bases and J by 6 bases, and 13 bases separated the two germline ends.

The sequenced sample consisted of blood. The rearrangement uses TRBV5-1 and TRBJ1-4; D not certain. The TCR was taken from a woman in her 70s in good health. CDR3 nucleotide sequence: TGCGCCAGCAGCATGGCCTCAGAGGATGAAAAACTGTTTTTT. It yields the protein CASSMASEDEKLFF.